This passage covers 23 T cell receptor beta chains from one sample sequenced in a study of regulatory T cells in long-lasting Graves disease. Time point here: persistent/refractory GD, antithyroid drugs over 5 years with positive TRAb. PBMCs were the source of the RNA used for TCR sequencing. Building of the TCR beta libraries involved iRepertoire HTBI primers and Arm-PCR of CDR3 regions. TCRdb passed the multiplex PCR reads through MiXCR, listing each CDR3 protein once. The sample records a few hundred thousand distinct CDR3 sequences, 20% to 25% being singletons. This specimen was peripheral blood mononuclear cells (PBMCs), taken when the disease was refractory, from a patient treated with antithyroid drugs. The receptors were gathered from a woman between 40 and 55 years old with Graves disease.

This clonotype was picked up many times. This CDR3 is CASSFGTLPYEQYF. The DNA for the CDR3 is TGTGCCAGCAGCTTCGGGACATTGCCCTACGAGCAGTACTTC. V is TRBV5-5 and J is TRBJ2-7, with D maybe TRBD1 (6 bases). V gave up 2 bases and J gave up 2 bases, with 11 bases separating them. The V gene's germline CDR1 is SGHKS and CDR2 YYEKEE (reference sequence). CDR3 length equals 14 residues.

Worth noting for this clonotype: A read error may be the cause here, since a much bigger clone is one base away. The chain is built from TRBV28 and TRBJ1-2; the D is unclear. The CDR3 has 13 residues. Per germline, CDR1 MDHEN and CDR2 SYDVKM. CDR3 nucleotides: TGTGCCAGCAGGATGAAAATGGTGTCTGGCCACACCTTC. Protein product: CASRMKMVSGHTF.

The chain employs TRBV10-2 and TRBJ2-2, with 7 bases aligning to TRBD2. Germline V lookup: CDR1 WSHSY, CDR2 SAAADI. The V gene end was trimmed by 7 bases and the J gene end by 5 bases; junction bases not matched to a gene: 4. The CDR3 has 13 residues. CDR3 bases: TGCGCCAGCACGCGGGAGCGGACCGGGGAGCTGTTTTTT. This encodes CASTRERTGELFF.

This clonotype was found many times. V and J are TRBV2 and TRBJ1-1; TRBD1 matches 7 bases. The J segment lost 1 base and the V segment lost 10 bases, leaving 12 bases of the junction unmatched. The CDR3 sequence is 15 residues long. Looked up from germline, CDR1 is SNHLY and CDR2 is FYNNEI. This chain's CDR3 is CATTIQGVRNTEAFF. CDR3 nucleotides: TGTGCCACTACAATTCAGGGGGTACGGAACACTGAAGCTTTCTTT.

The V call is TRBV6-1, the J call TRBJ2-7, with 10 bases aligning to TRBD1. J gave up 5 bases and V 6 bases, and 7 bases lay outside the gene matches. CDR3 length: 14 amino acids. The germline V gene encodes CDR1 MNHNS and CDR2 SASEGT. CDR3 in amino acids: CASRSRDRGHEQYF. The CDR3 DNA sequence: TGTGCCAGCAGGTCCCGGGACAGGGGTCACGAGCAGTACTTC.

The gene calls are TRBV7-8 and TRBJ2-6; 8 bases align to TRBD1. The CDR3 has 18 amino acids. The V gene's germline CDR1 is SGHVS and CDR2 FQNEAQ. V was clipped by 4 bases and J by 0 bases; unmatched bases: 8. CDR3 region: CASSSRSGGSSGANVLTF. CDR3 sequence (DNA): TGTGCCAGCAGCTCTCGTTCAGGGGGCAGCTCTGGGGCCAACGTCCTGACTTTC.

This clonotype has only one observation. This may come from a read error, since a much larger clone is one base off. CDR3 region: CVSSLAGEGTGELFF. The CDR3 bases are TGTGTCAGCAGCTTAGCGGGAGAAGGCACCGGGGAGCTGTTTTTT. The J gene is TRBJ2-2, the V gene TRBV7-3; 9 bases align to TRBD2. Germline CDR1 is SGHTA and CDR2 is FQGTGA. The CDR3 length is 15 residues.

This clonotype was detected a few times. The chain combines TRBV5-1 with TRBJ1-1; a weak D match, TRBD1 (5 bases). Germline-derived CDR1 and CDR2 are SGHRS and YFSETQ. The CDR3 runs 16 residues. Trimming stripped 4 bases from V and 7 bases from J, with 23 bases between. CDR3 nucleotide sequence: TGCGCCAGCAGCCCGGGACCCGAAGTTGGTTCTCGTGAAGCTTTCTTT. It encodes CASSPGPEVGSREAFF.

This clonotype was detected ten times or more. The chain joins TRBV12-3 or TRBV12-4 to TRBJ1-5, with 10 nucleotides matching TRBD1. With 6 bases clipped from V and 6 bases from J, the junction kept 8 bases outside the gene matches. CDR3 length: 15 residues. CDR3 DNA: TGTGCCAGCAGACTGGGACAGGGGACAATTCAGCCCCAGCATTTT. Its protein product is CASRLGQGTIQPQHF.

This clonotype has at least ten counts. The chain recombines TRBV12-3 or TRBV12-4 with TRBJ2-2; unclear D gene. This CDR3 region has 13 residues. V was shortened by 3 bases and J by 3 bases, with 5 bases between the two germline ends. The CDR3 reads CASSFGYTGELFF. The CDR3 bases are TGTGCCAGCAGTTTTGGCTACACCGGGGAGCTGTTTTTT.

This clonotype was seen more than once but under ten times. This chain uses TRBV6-1 with TRBJ2-5; unclear D gene. The germline V and J ends were trimmed by 3 bases and 3 bases, with 8 bases remaining between them. The CDR3 runs to 13 residues. CDR1 and CDR2 (germline): MNHNS, SASEGT. The CDR3 loop is CASSESQEETQYF. CDR3 in DNA: TGTGCCAGCAGTGAGAGTCAGGAAGAGACCCAGTACTTC.

The table lists this clonotype with many counts. V gene TRBV12-3 or TRBV12-4 combines with J gene TRBJ2-5, with D maybe TRBD2 (6 bases). Deletions cut 2 bases from V and 3 bases from J, with 19 bases between. The CDR3 spans 17 residues. The CDR3 nucleotides are TGTGCCAGCAGTTTACCGCCGGAGGGGCGCGCTGAAGAGACCCAGTACTTC. Protein: CASSLPPEGRAEETQYF.

Of note for this clonotype: One base away lies a much larger clone, so this may be a sequencing read error. V gene TRBV28 combines with J gene TRBJ2-5; D possibly uses TRBD1 or TRBD2 (5 bases each). CDR1 is MDHEN and CDR2 is SYDVKM in the germline V gene. The CDR3 covers 16 residues. The V end was cut by 5 bases, the J end by 5 bases, with 21 bases between. The CDR3 DNA is TGTGCCAGCAGTGATACAGGCCTCGGGGCGAGGGAGACCCAGTACTTC. Amino acids: CASSDTGLGARETQYF.

As DNA, the CDR3 is TGTGCCACCAGACGTGGAAACACCATATATTTT. This gives the protein CATRRGNTIYF. The V and J genes are TRBV15 and TRBJ1-3, with D hard to call. V was shortened by 6 bases and J by 3 bases, with 3 bases between the two germline ends. The CDR3 is 11 residues long. Germline V CDR1 and CDR2: LNHNV, YYDKDF (reference sequence).

Many counts were recorded for this clonotype. This chain connects TRBV6-1 to TRBJ1-1; no reliable D call. Trimming shortened V by 6 bases and J by 2 bases, and 10 bases separated the two germline ends. CDR3 length: 13 residues. Germline V lookup: CDR1 MNHNS, CDR2 SASEGT. CDR3 nucleotide sequence: TGTGCCAGCAGGGCGGCGGGAAACACTGAAGCTTTCTTT. Translation: CASRAAGNTEAFF.

The sample holds many counts of this clonotype. This chain links TRBV2 with TRBJ2-5; D not resolved. Trimming took 6 bases from V and 0 from J, leaving 5 bases between them. This CDR3 comprises 12 residues. CDR1 is SNHLY, CDR2 FYNNEI, per germline. CDR3 in amino acids: CASRDDQETQYF. The CDR3, as DNA: TGTGCCAGCAGGGACGACCAAGAGACCCAGTACTTC.

The chain couples TRBV5-1 to TRBJ2-2; TRBD2 matches 9 bases. The ends lost 3 bases at V and 0 bases at J; junction bases unmatched: 3. The germline V gene encodes CDR1 SGHRS and CDR2 YFSETQ. The CDR3 spans 16 residues. The CDR3 loop reads CASSSIAGANTGELFF. For the CDR3, the DNA is TGCGCCAGCAGCTCAATAGCGGGGGCGAACACCGGGGAGCTGTTTTTT. Filled out from reference TRBV5-1 and TRBJ2-2, the complete variable domain reads KAGVTQTPRYLIKTRGQQVTLSCSPISGHRSVSWYQQTPGQGLQFLFEYFSETQRNKGNFPGRFSGRQFSNSRSEMNVSTLELGDSALYLCASSSIAGANTGELFFGEGSRLTVL.

This clonotype was counted ten times or more. The genes are TRBV28 and TRBJ2-2, with a tentative D call TRBD1 (6 bases). Trimming left V 8 bases short and J 3 bases short, with 13 bases between. Germline V gene lookup returns CDR1 MDHEN and CDR2 SYDVKM. The CDR3 runs to 14 residues. CDR3 residues: CASLSNRDTGELFF. The CDR3 DNA reads as TGTGCCAGCTTGTCAAACAGGGACACCGGGGAGCTGTTTTTT.

This clonotype came up many times. This chain links TRBV7-9 with TRBJ2-7, with D perhaps matching TRBD2 (5 bases). The CDR3 sequence is 12 residues long. The V end lost 5 bases, the J end lost 3 bases, and 8 bases lay between the germline ends. Germline lookup yields CDR1 SEHNR and CDR2 FQNEAQ (reference sequence). The DNA for the CDR3 is TGTGCCAGCAGCGCCGGGAACTACGAGCAGTACTTC. Its protein product is CASSAGNYEQYF.

This clonotype was counted ten times or more. This rearrangement joins TRBV20-1 to TRBJ1-1; no clear D gene. The germline CDR1 and CDR2 sequences are DFQATT and SNEGSKA (reference sequence). The V and J ends lost 7 bases and 1 base respectively, with 13 bases between them. The CDR3 length is 13 residues. CDR3 DNA: TGCAGTGTCCCCGGGATCGGGAACACTGAAGCTTTCTTT. This gives the protein CSVPGIGNTEAFF.

This clonotype occurred many times. The V call is TRBV7-2, the J call TRBJ1-2; D remains unclear. The germline V gene has CDR1 SGHTA and CDR2 FQGNSA. This CDR3 region has 12 residues. Trimming shortened V by 1 base and J by 6 bases, and 6 bases separated the two germline ends. The CDR3 region is CASSLGSDGYTF. The CDR3 DNA is TGTGCCAGCAGCTTAGGAAGTGATGGCTACACCTTC. The complete variable domain, with remaining parts taken from reference TRBV7-2 and TRBJ1-2, reads GAGVSQSPSNKVTEKGKDVELRCDPISGHTALYWYRQSLGQGLEFLIYFQGNSAPDKSGLPSDRFSAERTGGSVSTLTIQRTQQEDSAVYLCASSLGSDGYTFGSGTRLTVV.

J is TRBJ2-3 and V is TRBV9, with D maybe TRBD2 (6 bases). Trimming removed 4 bases at V and 4 bases at J, with 22 bases between. This CDR3 contains 17 residues. CDR1 SGDLS and CDR2 YYNGEE come from the germline V gene. This CDR3 reads CASSLTPGLASPDTQYF. Written as DNA, the CDR3 is TGTGCCAGCAGCCTCACACCGGGACTCGCGAGTCCAGATACGCAGTATTTT.

This clonotype was seen many times. The chain employs TRBV28 and TRBJ1-1, with TRBD1 identical over 8 bases. After removal of 5 bases from V and 4 bases from J, the junction contained 9 bases not matched to a gene. Germline values: CDR1 MDHEN, CDR2 SYDVKM. CDR3 length: 15 amino acids. CDR3 in DNA: TGTGCCAGCAGTAGGGGGGACAGGCTTTTCACTGAAGCTTTCTTT. This encodes CASSRGDRLFTEAFF. Full variable domain (remainder filled in from reference TRBV28 and TRBJ1-1): DVKVTQSSRYLVKRTGEKVFLECVQDMDHENMFWYRQDPGLGLRLIYFSYDVKMKEKGDIPEGYSVSREKKERFSLILESASTNQTSMYLCASSRGDRLFTEAFFGQGTRLTVV.